Sequencing of this TCR beta chain was carried out in a study of cytomegalovirus exposure and HLA in healthy donors. The CDR3 contains 14 residues. V trimming: 5 bases; J trimming: 7 bases; junction bases outside the gene matches: 8. Germline loops: CDR1 LNHNV, CDR2 YYDKDF (reference sequence). This PCR relied on a set of 60 Vbeta primers and 13 Jbeta primers. TCRdb keeps only in-frame clones here, not all; method: immunoSEQ multiplex PCR. The profile shows 130,000 or so clones, around four fifths of them singletons. The sample was PBMCs. This TCR was sampled from a man aged 25-45 years in good health and CMV-seronegative. This chain joins TRBV15 and TRBJ1-5; 7 bases map to TRBD1. The CDR3 region has the DNA TGTGCCACCAGCTCCGGGGACAGCGGGCAGCCCCAGCATTTT. This sequence encodes CATSSGDSGQPQHF.